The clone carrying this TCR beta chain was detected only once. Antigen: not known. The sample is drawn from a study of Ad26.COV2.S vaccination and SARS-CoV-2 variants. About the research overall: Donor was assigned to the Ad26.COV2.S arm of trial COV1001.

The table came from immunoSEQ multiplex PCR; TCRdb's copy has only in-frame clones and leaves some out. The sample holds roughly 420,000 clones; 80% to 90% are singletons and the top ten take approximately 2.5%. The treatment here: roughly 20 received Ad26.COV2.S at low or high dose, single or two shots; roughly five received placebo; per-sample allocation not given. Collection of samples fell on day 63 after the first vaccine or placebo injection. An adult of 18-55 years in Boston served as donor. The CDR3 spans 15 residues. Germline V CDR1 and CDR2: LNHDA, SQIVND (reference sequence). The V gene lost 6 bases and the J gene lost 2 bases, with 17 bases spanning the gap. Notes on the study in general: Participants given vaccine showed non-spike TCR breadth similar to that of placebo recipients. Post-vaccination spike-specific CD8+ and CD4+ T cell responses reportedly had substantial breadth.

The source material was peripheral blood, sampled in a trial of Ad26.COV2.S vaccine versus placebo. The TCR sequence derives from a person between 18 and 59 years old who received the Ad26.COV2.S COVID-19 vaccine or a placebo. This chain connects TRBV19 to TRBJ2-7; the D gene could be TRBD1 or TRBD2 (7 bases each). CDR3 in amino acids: CASSRGGRDPYEQYF. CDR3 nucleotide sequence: TGTGCCAGTAGCAGGGGGGGTCGGGATCCCTACGAGCAGTACTTC. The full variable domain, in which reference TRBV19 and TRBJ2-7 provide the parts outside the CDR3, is DGGITQSPKYLFRKEGQNVTLSCEQNLNHDAMYWYRQDPGQGLRLIYYSQIVNDFQKGDIAEGYSVSREKKESFPLTVTSAQKNPTAFYLCASSRGGRDPYEQYFGPGTRLTVT.